Each of the 29 T cell receptor beta chains below was sequenced from the same sample in a study of blood T cell repertoires in COVID-19. Sequenced by immunoSEQ multiplex PCR; TCRdb stores in-frame clones only, minus some. The profile shows 150,000 to 200,000 clones, about 88% of them singletons. The sequencing input was peripheral blood. The source is a man between 18 and 35 years old with acute or convalescent COVID-19.

CDR3 nucleotides: TGCGCCAGCAGCCTTGCGAGCGGGGACAATGAGCAGTTCTTC. This encodes CASSLASGDNEQFF. The rearrangement uses TRBV4-1 and TRBJ2-1, with 7 nucleotides matching TRBD2. Germline CDR1 MGHRA, CDR2 YSYEKL. J lost 5 bases, V lost 4 bases, and 5 bases had no gene match. CDR3 length equals 14 residues.

The V gene is TRBV5-1, the J gene TRBJ1-4, with D perhaps TRBD1 (5 bases). Trimming removed 0 bases from V and 5 bases from J, with 14 bases in between. The CDR3 sequence is 16 residues long. Germline lookup yields CDR1 SGHRS and CDR2 YFSETQ. CDR3 sequence: CASSLVGRAENEKLFF. DNA of the CDR3: TGCGCCAGCAGCTTGGTGGGCAGGGCGGAGAATGAAAAACTGTTTTTT.

The table lists this clone with a few counts. V and J are TRBV6-5 and TRBJ1-2; D not certain. Trimming cost V 10 bases and J 0 bases, with 12 bases left between them. The CDR3 runs 13 residues. Germline CDR1 reads MNHEY; CDR2 reads SVGAGI. The CDR3 protein is CAIGRQANYGYTF. CDR3 sequence (DNA): TGTGCCATCGGGAGGCAGGCTAACTATGGCTACACCTTC.

This clone was observed at least ten times. The chain links TRBV7-2 to TRBJ1-6; D might be TRBD1 (6 bases). Trimming pared 2 bases from V and 9 bases from J, leaving 23 bases between. CDR1 and CDR2 from the germline V gene are SGHTA and FQGNSA. This CDR3 has 18 amino acids. CDR3 loop: CASSLRSGRGLDSSPLHF. In DNA form, the CDR3 reads TGTGCCAGCAGCTTACGGTCAGGCAGGGGTTTAGATAGTTCACCCCTCCACTTT.

The chain recombines TRBV9 with TRBJ1-3; perhaps TRBD1 as D (5 bases). Germline-derived CDR1 and CDR2 are SGDLS and YYNGEE. Trimming pared 4 bases from V and 0 bases from J, leaving 17 bases between. The CDR3 runs to 17 residues. Here the CDR3 reads CASSPSGGANSGNTIYF. In nucleotides, the CDR3 is TGTGCCAGCAGCCCAAGCGGCGGGGCAAACTCTGGAAACACCATATATTTT.

The chain is built from TRBV19 and TRBJ1-4, with D possibly matching TRBD1 (5 bases). CDR3 size: 15 residues. Germline CDR1 reads LNHDA; CDR2 reads SQIVND (reference sequence). Trimming removed 0 bases from V and 8 bases from J, with 13 bases in between. The CDR3, as DNA: TGTGCCAGTAGTATAGATGGCAGGGAGGGGGAAAAACTGTTTTTT. Its protein product is CASSIDGREGEKLFF.

The chain has TRBV20-1 and TRBJ2-1; D perhaps matches TRBD2 (5 bases). V was clipped by 8 bases and J by 5 bases, with 10 bases between them. Germline-derived CDR1 and CDR2 are DFQATT and SNEGSKA (reference sequence). CDR3 size: 11 residues. The CDR3 nucleotides read TGCAGTACGGACTTTAACAATGAGCAGTTCTTC. Its protein product is CSTDFNNEQFF.

The chain carries TRBV3-1 (or the pseudogene TRBV3-2) and TRBJ2-1; 7 bases agree with TRBD1. CDR1 and CDR2 from the germline V gene are LGHDT and YNNKEL (reference sequence). The CDR3 totals 15 residues. V lost 4 bases and J lost 8; bases outside the gene matches: 11. For the CDR3, the DNA is TGTGCCAGCAGCCCCCGCTCTAGGGGGCTTTATGAGCAGTTCTTC. It codes for CASSPRSRGLYEQFF.

This chain links TRBV6-5 with TRBJ2-7, with D possibly matching TRBD1 (6 bases). The germline CDR1 and CDR2 sequences are MNHEY and SVGAGI. V was cut by 6 bases and J by 2 bases, with 14 bases left in between. CDR3 length equals 14 residues. The CDR3 nucleotides read TGTGCCAGCAGCTCTGACAGGCCCCCCTACGAGCAGTACTTC. This translates into CASSSDRPPYEQYF.

This chain uses TRBV19 with TRBJ2-1; D unclear. CDR1 is LNHDA and CDR2 is SQIVND in the germline V gene (reference sequence). CDR3 length: 12 residues. V lost 1 base, J lost 7 bases, and 5 bases lay in between. CDR3 in DNA: TGTGCCAGTAGTATAGGGCAGAATGAGCAGTTCTTC. Its protein product is CASSIGQNEQFF. The variable domain in full, with the rest retrieved from reference TRBV19 and TRBJ2-1, is DGGITQSPKYLFRKEGQNVTLSCEQNLNHDAMYWYRQDPGQGLRLIYYSQIVNDFQKGDIAEGYSVSREKKESFPLTVTSAQKNPTAFYLCASSIGQNEQFFGPGTRLTVL.

This clone was seen a few times. The chain uses TRBV30 and TRBJ2-3; 9 nucleotides match TRBD2. Germline V gene data show CDR1 as GTSNPN and CDR2 as SVGIG (reference sequence). With 0 bases clipped from V and 3 bases from J, the junction kept 4 bases outside the gene matches. The CDR3 extends over 15 amino acids. This CDR3 is CAWSVAGLATDTQYF. The CDR3 bases are TGTGCCTGGAGTGTAGCTGGACTAGCGACAGATACGCAGTATTTT.

In regard to this clone: Other nucleotide sequences in the sample specify the same CDR3. This sequence joins TRBV5-1 and TRBJ1-2; D call uncertain. The CDR3 length is 12 residues. V shed 0 bases and J shed 4 bases, with 4 bases lying between them. The V gene's germline CDR1 is SGHRS and CDR2 YFSETQ. In nucleotides, the CDR3 is TGCGCCAGCAGCTTGGCGGGCTATGGCTACACCTTC. Translation: CASSLAGYGYTF.

The chain links TRBV2 to TRBJ1-1, with 9 bases that match TRBD1. The V gene's germline CDR1 is SNHLY and CDR2 FYNNEI. V was clipped by 4 bases and J by 3 bases; unmatched bases: 6. The CDR3 covers 15 residues. CDR3 amino acids: CASSATGGGYTEAFF. The CDR3 coding sequence is TGTGCCAGCAGTGCAACAGGGGGCGGTTACACTGAAGCTTTCTTT.

The chain carries TRBV5-1 and TRBJ1-6; 9 bases are a match to TRBD1. The CDR3 runs to 15 residues. CDR1 SGHRS and CDR2 YFSETQ come from the germline V gene. The junction had 10 bases not matched to a gene; V was cut back by 5 bases and J by 10 bases. CDR3 DNA: TGCGCCAGCAGTTCGACCGGGACAGGGAGCTCACCCCTCCACTTT. The encoded protein is CASSSTGTGSSPLHF.

V gene TRBV4-1 combines with J gene TRBJ2-5, with a weak D call TRBD2 (6 bases). V lost 0 bases to trimming and J lost 14 bases, with 19 bases between them. The CDR3 extends over 14 amino acids. Germline CDR1 MGHRA, CDR2 YSYEKL. The CDR3 bases are TGCGCCAGCAGCCAAGAAACAGGAGGGGCACCCGCTTACTTC. Translated: CASSQETGGAPAYF.

This clone was counted a few times. The rearrangement uses TRBV4-1 and TRBJ1-2, with a possible D match to TRBD1 (5 bases). CDR1 is MGHRA, CDR2 YSYEKL, per germline. Trimming removed 0 bases at V and 4 bases at J, with 12 bases between. The CDR3 runs to 15 residues. For the CDR3, the DNA is TGCGCCAGCAGCCAAGATCAGGCGGGGGTCTATGGCTACACCTTC. Amino acid sequence: CASSQDQAGVYGYTF.

The rearrangement uses TRBV18 and TRBJ2-4; possible D gene TRBD2, 6 bases. The germline CDR1 and CDR2 sequences are KGHSH and LQKENI. V was clipped by 1 base and J by 2 bases, with 15 bases between them. The CDR3 has 17 residues. The CDR3 loop reads CASSPRTIGGTKNIQYF. For the CDR3, the DNA is TGTGCCAGCTCACCACGGACCATCGGGGGTACCAAAAACATTCAGTACTTC.

This clone was recorded many times. The V and J genes are TRBV9 and TRBJ2-7; maybe TRBD2 (6 bases). Germline lookup yields CDR1 SGDLS and CDR2 YYNGEE. With 0 bases removed from V and 5 bases from J, the gap between germline ends came to 9 bases. This CDR3 is built from 13 residues. The CDR3 region has the DNA TGTGCCAGCAGCGTAGAGACTAGTCACGAGCAGTACTTC. Its protein is CASSVETSHEQYF.

The chain uses TRBV27 and TRBJ1-3; D is uncertain. The CDR3 has 13 residues. Germline CDR1 is MNHEY and CDR2 is SMNVEV (reference sequence). V lost 5 bases and J 3 bases, leaving 8 bases between the germline ends. This CDR3 is CASSINFGNTIYF. Here the CDR3 DNA reads TGTGCCAGCAGTATAAATTTTGGAAACACCATATATTTT.

The chain has TRBV6-5 and TRBJ2-3; TRBD2 aligns across 7 bases. The CDR3 length is 13 residues. The trim removed 6 bases at V and 4 bases at J, leaving 4 bases unmatched. CDR1 and CDR2 from the germline V gene are MNHEY and SVGAGI. The CDR3 here is CASRETSPDTQYF. The CDR3 DNA reads TGTGCCAGCAGAGAGACTAGCCCAGATACGCAGTATTTT.

The rearrangement joins TRBV2 to TRBJ2-5; TRBD1 is a possible D gene (6 bases). CDR1 SNHLY and CDR2 FYNNEI come from the germline V gene. The CDR3 spans 14 residues. Trimming removed 5 bases from V and 5 bases from J, with 15 bases in between. The CDR3 nucleotides read TGTGCCAGCAGTCGCCAGGACAGCGTCGAGACCCAGTACTTC. It is translated as CASSRQDSVETQYF.

The rearrangement links TRBV9 to TRBJ1-6; D perhaps matches TRBD1 (6 bases). CDR1 and CDR2 (germline): SGDLS, YYNGEE. The CDR3 loop spans 15 amino acids. Trimming left V 3 bases short and J 4 bases short, with 11 bases between. This CDR3 is CASSAPGQYNSPLHF. The CDR3 nucleotides are TGTGCCAGCAGCGCGCCGGGACAATATAATTCACCCCTCCACTTT.

The CDR3 nucleotides read TGTGCCAGCAGTTACGGGCAGGGGGCAAATTCACCCCTCCACTTT. Its protein is CASSYGQGANSPLHF. The rearrangement joins TRBV6-5 to TRBJ1-6; 8 nucleotides align to TRBD1. This CDR3 spans 15 amino acids. The V and J ends lost 2 bases and 7 bases, in that order; junction bases with no gene match: 4. Germline loops: CDR1 MNHEY, CDR2 SVGAGI.

The gene calls are TRBV19 and TRBJ1-6; D might be TRBD1 (6 bases). V shed 7 bases and J shed 7 bases, with 26 bases lying between them. CDR1 LNHDA and CDR2 SQIVND come from the germline V gene (reference sequence). The length of the CDR3 is 18 residues. The CDR3 loop is CASTLRAPRGVSNSPLHF. CDR3 sequence (DNA): TGTGCCAGTACCCTGCGGGCTCCCAGGGGTGTATCGAATTCACCCCTCCACTTT.

The V call is TRBV7-8, the J call TRBJ2-6, with 10 bases identical to TRBD1. This CDR3 contains 19 residues. The germline V gene encodes CDR1 SGHVS and CDR2 FQNEAQ. The ends lost 7 bases at V and 0 bases at J; junction bases unmatched: 12. This CDR3 is CASIQQSGTGVSGANVLTF. CDR3 in DNA: TGTGCCAGCATCCAACAGTCGGGGACAGGGGTCTCTGGGGCCAACGTCCTGACTTTC.

The rearrangement links TRBV30 to TRBJ1-2, with TRBD1 identical over 7 bases. The CDR3 covers 17 residues. Germline trimming cut 8 bases from V and 0 bases from J; bases unmatched to any gene: 18. The germline gives CDR1 GTSNPN, CDR2 SVGIG (reference sequence). CDR3 sequence (DNA): TGTGCCGGTAAATCCGGGACAGCGGTTATAGCTAACTATGGCTACACCTTC. Protein: CAGKSGTAVIANYGYTF.

The rearrangement links TRBV6-6 to TRBJ1-3; D is undetermined. V gave up 5 bases and J gave up 5 bases, with 13 bases separating them. CDR1 is MNHNY and CDR2 is SVGAGI in the germline V gene (reference sequence). This CDR3 is 14 amino acids long. The CDR3 here is CASSTDKTRNTIYF. In DNA form, the CDR3 reads TGTGCCAGCAGTACCGACAAAACGAGAAACACCATATATTTT.

The sample holds a few counts of this clone. The chain links TRBV28 to TRBJ2-7; 12 bases match TRBD1. Germline V gene sequence: CDR1 MDHEN, CDR2 SYDVKM. The ends lost 3 bases at V and 7 bases at J; junction bases unmatched: 7. The CDR3 runs 15 residues. The CDR3 DNA is TGTGCCAGCAGTTTCGCGGGACAGGGGGCGCATGAGCAGTACGTC. It encodes CASSFAGQGAHEQYV.

DNA for the CDR3: TGTGCCAGTAGTTCCATACTCAAGGACAGGAAGACCCAGCCCCAGCATTTT. Translated: CASSSILKDRKTQPQHF. This rearrangement joins TRBV19 to TRBJ1-5, with TRBD1 matching over 7 bases. CDR3 size: 17 residues. Looked up from germline, CDR1 is LNHDA and CDR2 is SQIVND (reference sequence). Losses at the gene ends were 5 bases for V and 7 bases for J; bases not matched to a gene: 17.